This is a list of T cell receptor beta chains from one sample in a study of brain T cells in children with intractable seizures. The protocol was immunoSEQ multiplex PCR, while the TCRdb copy is restricted to in-frame clones and leaves out a portion. The table includes some 2,500 clones, 80% to 85% detected once. The input for sequencing was resected brain tissue, taken at surgery. Every receptor here comes from a boy less than two years old with hemimegalencephaly and intractable seizures. Both conserved end residues are part of each CDR3. The D gene is left open where the match is weak. Clone size is shown for a subset of rows, as once, few, many or a class of expanded clone.

-	TRBV7-9	-	TRBJ1-2	16	TGTGCCAGCAGCTCAACAACCGGCGGGCCCTGGCATGGCTACACCTTC	CASSSTTGGPWHGYTF
-	TRBV23-1	once	TRBJ1-2	13	TGCGCCAGCAGTCAATCAGGGAACTATGGCTACACCTTC	CASSQSGNYGYTF
-	TRBV2	-	TRBJ2-7	14	TGTGCCAGCAGCCTGGTACAGGGGAGGCACGAGCAGTACTTC	CASSLVQGRHEQYF
TRBD2	TRBV10-1	once	TRBJ2-1	16	TGCGCCAGCAGTGAGTCGAGCGGGAGGGCCTACAATGAGCAGTTCTTC	CASSESSGRAYNEQFF
TRBD2	TRBV7-2	-	TRBJ2-5	14	TGTGCCAGCAGCTTAGTCGCGGGAGCCGAGACCCAGTACTTC	CASSLVAGAETQYF
-	TRBV27	once	TRBJ2-1	15	TGTGCCAGCAGTCCGGGGGACGGGCAGGGTGATGAGCAGTTCTTC	CASSPGDGQGDEQFF
-	TRBV5-6	-	TRBJ1-5	13	TGTGCCAGCAGCCCAGGGATTAATCAGCCCCAGCATTTT	CASSPGINQPQHF
-	TRBV9	-	TRBJ1-2	15	TGTGCCAGCAGCCCACTACCGGGCCCGGACTATGGCTACACCTTC	CASSPLPGPDYGYTF
-	TRBV7-2	once	TRBJ2-2	14	TGTGCCAGCAGCCCCCAGGGGACGGCCGGGGAGCTGTTTTTT	CASSPQGTAGELFF
-	TRBV20-1	once	TRBJ2-7	12	TGCAGTGCTAGTGGGACTCCCTACGAGCAGTACTTC	CSASGTPYEQYF
-	TRBV2	-	TRBJ2-3	14	TGTGCCAGCAGTGAAGTAGGGGGGCCAGATACGCAGTATTTT	CASSEVGGPDTQYF
TRBD2	TRBV2	-	TRBJ2-3	16	TGTGCCAGCATGGGACTAGCGGGTTCTAGCACAGATACGCAGTATTTT	CASMGLAGSSTDTQYF
TRBD1	TRBV11-2	few	TRBJ1-2	16	TGTGCCAGCAGCTTAGAAAGGGGACAGGGGGGGTATGGCTACACCTTC	CASSLERGQGGYGYTF
-	TRBV5-1	-	TRBJ2-5	13	TGCGCCAGCAGCTTGGTGGTCGGCGAGACCCAGTACTTC	CASSLVVGETQYF
-	TRBV11-2	-	TRBJ2-7	15	TGTGCCAGCAGCTTGCGGGACAGCCAGACCTACGAGCAGTACTTC	CASSLRDSQTYEQYF
-	TRBV6-2/TRBV6-3	-	TRBJ2-1	14	TGTGCCAGCAGTTACTCGGACCCCGTGGATGAGCAGTTCTTC	CASSYSDPVDEQFF
-	TRBV7-9	-	TRBJ2-7	15	TGTGCCAGCAGCTTAGCGCTCGGTAGCTCCTACGAGCAGTACTTC	CASSLALGSSYEQYF
TRBD2	TRBV6-1	once	TRBJ2-7	13	TGTGCCAGCGGTGAAGCGGGAGGAGACGAGCAGTACTTC	CASGEAGGDEQYF
TRBD2	TRBV5-4	-	TRBJ2-3	15	TGTGCCAGCAGCTTGGGGACTAGCGGGAGGGATACGCAGTATTTT	CASSLGTSGRDTQYF
-	TRBV2	-	TRBJ1-6	15	TGTGCCAGTCAAACGGACAGCTCCTATAATTCACCCCTCCACTTT	CASQTDSSYNSPLHF
-	TRBV19	once	TRBJ1-2	13	TGTGCCAGTAGTATAGTTGCAGGGGATGGCTACACCTTC	CASSIVAGDGYTF
TRBD2	TRBV6-1	-	TRBJ2-1	16	TGTGCCAGCAGTGAATGGGGACTAGCGGGATACAATGAGCAGTTCTTC	CASSEWGLAGYNEQFF
TRBD2	TRBV6-4	-	TRBJ2-3	14	TGTGCCAGCAGTAGCGGGAGACACACAGATACGCAGTATTTT	CASSSGRHTDTQYF
-	TRBV27	-	TRBJ2-2	12	TGTGCCAGCAGTCCCAACACCGGGGAGCTGTTTTTT	CASSPNTGELFF
TRBD1	TRBV7-2	-	TRBJ1-2	13	TGTGCCAGCAGCTTGACAGGGGGCTATGGCTACACCTTC	CASSLTGGYGYTF
TRBD1	TRBV27	-	TRBJ1-2	15	TGTGCCAGCAGTCCCACCCCCCGGGACAGGGATGGCTACACCTTC	CASSPTPRDRDGYTF
TRBD1	TRBV5-6	-	TRBJ2-3	15	TGTGCCAGCAGGTATCCCGGGACAGCAACAGATACGCAGTATTTT	CASRYPGTATDTQYF
-	TRBV19	-	TRBJ2-1	14	TGTGCCAGTAGTATAGTTGCCTGGGACAATGAGCAGTTCTTC	CASSIVAWDNEQFF
-	TRBV4-1	-	TRBJ2-2	16	TGCGCCAGCAGCCAAGATTGGCAGGGGGGCACCGGGGAGCTGTTTTTT	CASSQDWQGGTGELFF
TRBD2	TRBV6-2/TRBV6-3	-	TRBJ2-3	18	TGTGCCAGCAGTTACCAAGCGGGAGGGCCAAAGGACACAGATACGCAGTATTTT	CASSYQAGGPKDTDTQYF
-	TRBV7-9	once	TRBJ2-1	17	TGTGCCAGCAGCGCCTCCAACCGGGACACCCATTACAATGAGCAGTTCTTC	CASSASNRDTHYNEQFF
TRBD1	TRBV6-5	-	TRBJ2-7	15	TGTGCCAGCAGATACCGGACAGGGACCTCCTACGAGCAGTACTTC	CASRYRTGTSYEQYF
TRBD2	TRBV7-7	-	TRBJ2-1	16	TGTGCCAGCAGCTTAGGACTAGCGGGGGCCTACAATGAGCAGTTCTTC	CASSLGLAGAYNEQFF
-	TRBV21-1	-	TRBJ1-5	15	TGTGCCAGCAGGAGGGGGGTTTTAAGCAATCAGCCCCAGCATTTT	CASRRGVLSNQPQHF
-	TRBV19	once	TRBJ1-1	15	TGTGCCAGTAAGTTACGGGGTGGCATGAACACTGAAGCTTTCTTT	CASKLRGGMNTEAFF
-	TRBV20-1	-	TRBJ2-1	11	TGCAGTGCTAGACACAGACATGAGCAGTTCTTC	CSARHRHEQFF
TRBD2	TRBV9	few	TRBJ2-1	17	TGTGCCAGCAGCGTTGCGACCGGGACTAGCGGGGGGAATGAGCAGTTCTTC	CASSVATGTSGGNEQFF
-	TRBV11-2	once	TRBJ1-2	12	TGTGCCAGCAGCTCTCCTAACTATGGCTACACCTTC	CASSSPNYGYTF
-	TRBV7-8	once	TRBJ2-3	13	TGTGCCAGCAGCTATGGGTTCGCAGATACGCAGTATTTT	CASSYGFADTQYF
TRBD2	TRBV19	-	TRBJ2-3	14	TGTGCCAGTAGGATAGGAGCGGGAGCAGATACGCAGTATTTT	CASRIGAGADTQYF
-	TRBV9	-	TRBJ2-5	16	TGTGCCAGCAGCGTAGCGGTAGCGCCGACACAAGAGACCCAGTACTTC	CASSVAVAPTQETQYF
-	TRBV7-2	-	TRBJ2-5	14	TGTGCCAGCAGCATATGGGACTTGCTGGCGACCCAGTACTTC	CASSIWDLLATQYF
-	TRBV28	-	TRBJ2-6	18	TGTGCCAGCAGTTTTCAGGGGTCCCTCGAGTCTGGGGCCAACGTCCTGACTTTC	CASSFQGSLESGANVLTF
TRBD1	TRBV5-1	-	TRBJ1-2	13	TGCGCCAGCAGCGCGACAGGGGACTATGGCTACACCTTC	CASSATGDYGYTF
TRBD1	TRBV5-1	-	TRBJ1-2	14	TGCGCCAGCAGCTTGGCCGGGACAGCCTATGGCTACACCTTC	CASSLAGTAYGYTF
-	TRBV21-1	-	TRBJ2-5	16	TGTGCCAGCAGCGCTGGACAGGCGGAAATTCCGGAGACCCAGTACTTC	CASSAGQAEIPETQYF
TRBD1	TRBV4-1	few	TRBJ1-1	14	TGCGCCAGCAGCCAACGACAGGGAGACACTGAAGCTTTCTTT	CASSQRQGDTEAFF
TRBD2	TRBV27	-	TRBJ2-7	15	TGTGCCAGCAGTTTAGCGGGAGGCTTCTACTACGAGCAGTACTTC	CASSLAGGFYYEQYF
TRBD1	TRBV28	-	TRBJ1-2	14	TGTGCCAGCAGTTTATTTCAGGGGGCGAGTGGCTACACCTTC	CASSLFQGASGYTF
-	TRBV6-2/TRBV6-3	-	TRBJ2-1	15	TGTGCCAGCAGTAGCTGGGCCCGGGAGAGGGATGAGCAGTTCTTC	CASSSWARERDEQFF
TRBD1	TRBV10-3	-	TRBJ2-7	14	TGTGCCATCAGTGGGACAGGGGTAATCTACGAGCAGTACTTC	CAISGTGVIYEQYF
-	TRBV6-5	-	TRBJ1-3	14	TGTGCCAGCAGCTCACTCAGTTTCGGAAACACCATATATTTT	CASSSLSFGNTIYF
TRBD2	TRBV18	-	TRBJ2-1	20	TGTGCCACCGAAACCACGGCTAGCGGGAGGTTTGCTCCGGTCTACAATGAGCAGTTCTTC	CATETTASGRFAPVYNEQFF
-	TRBV11-2	-	TRBJ2-7	12	TGTGCCAGCAGCTTAGCCCTCTACGAGCAGTACTTC	CASSLALYEQYF
TRBD1	TRBV6-5	-	TRBJ2-7	15	TGTGCCAGCAGCCGGGGGAGGGACAGGGGATACGAGCAGTACTTC	CASSRGRDRGYEQYF
-	TRBV7-3	-	TRBJ2-2	15	TGTGCCAGCAGCTTAGGGCAGGGGGGCACCGGGGAGCTGTTTTTT	CASSLGQGGTGELFF
TRBD2	TRBV6-2/TRBV6-3	-	TRBJ2-3	18	TGTGCCAGCAGTTATAGTTCCGGGAGGGACTTTAGCACAGATACGCAGTATTTT	CASSYSSGRDFSTDTQYF
TRBD2	TRBV4-3	-	TRBJ2-3	16	TGCGCCAGCAGCCCAGGGACTAGCCCAATACTTTATACGCAGTATTTT	CASSPGTSPILYTQYF
-	TRBV6-5	-	TRBJ1-1	13	TGTGCCAGCCGTCGGGCTATGAACACTGAAGCTTTCTTT	CASRRAMNTEAFF